This is a list of T cell receptor beta chains from one sample in a study of blood T cell repertoires in COVID-19. Here immunoSEQ multiplex PCR was the method, and the copy in TCRdb shows in-frame clones only, minus some. Of about 170,000 clones in the sample, 86% were seen once. The sample consisted of peripheral blood. The receptors derive from a man in his sixties or seventies with acute or convalescent COVID-19. Both conserved end residues are part of each CDR3. Fields, in order: D gene, J gene, clone size, CDR3 length, V gene, CDR3 DNA, CDR3 protein. A D gene is named only where the DNA matches it firmly. A clone size is listed for some rows: how often the clone was seen (once, few, many), or a class if it is expanded.

D: NA; J: TRBJ2-5; size: NA; length: 14; V: TRBV5-1; DNA: TGCGCCAGCAGCTTGGGGCTAGCGCGCGAGACCCAGTACTTC; CDR3: CASSLGLARETQYF
D: NA; J: TRBJ2-3; size: NA; length: 12; V: TRBV29-1; DNA: TGCAGCGTTGATGAGGGCACAGATACGCAGTATTTT; CDR3: CSVDEGTDTQYF
D: NA; J: TRBJ1-4; size: NA; length: 16; V: TRBV27; DNA: TGTGCCAGCAGTTCCGGTTGGGGGGTGGAAAATGAAAAACTGTTTTTT; CDR3: CASSSGWGVENEKLFF
D: TRBD1; J: TRBJ2-4; size: NA; length: 14; V: TRBV5-8; DNA: TGTGCCAGCAGCTTGGGGCAGGGGGCAAACATTCAGTACTTC; CDR3: CASSLGQGANIQYF
D: NA; J: TRBJ1-6; size: NA; length: 17; V: TRBV4-2; DNA: TGTGCCAGCAGCCGCGCCCATTTACCCCAAAATAATTCACCCCTCCACTTT; CDR3: CASSRAHLPQNNSPLHF
D: TRBD2; J: TRBJ2-1; size: few; length: 16; V: TRBV11-1; DNA: TGTGCCAGCAGCTTATGGGGGACTAGCGGTTACAATGAGCAGTTCTTC; CDR3: CASSLWGTSGYNEQFF
D: NA; J: TRBJ2-2; size: NA; length: 14; V: TRBV3-1/TRBV3-2; DNA: TGTGCCAGCAGCCAAGAAGGGGTGGGCGGGGAGCTGTTTTTT; CDR3: CASSQEGVGGELFF
D: NA; J: TRBJ1-2; size: NA; length: 17; V: TRBV4-1; DNA: TGCGCCAGCAGCCAACCTTGGACAGCTGCACCTAACTATGGCTACACCTTC; CDR3: CASSQPWTAAPNYGYTF
D: TRBD1; J: TRBJ1-5; size: NA; length: 15; V: TRBV6-1; DNA: TGTGCCAGCAGTGAAGGGGCAGGGGGTGATCAGCCCCAGCATTTT; CDR3: CASSEGAGGDQPQHF
D: TRBD1; J: TRBJ2-5; size: NA; length: 15; V: TRBV24-1; DNA: TGTGCCACCAGTGATCCGGGACAGGGTCAAGAGACCCAGTACTTC; CDR3: CATSDPGQGQETQYF
D: TRBD1; J: TRBJ2-7; size: NA; length: 14; V: TRBV7-9; DNA: TGTGCCAGCAGCACCTGGACAGGGCCCAACGAGCAGTACTTC; CDR3: CASSTWTGPNEQYF
D: NA; J: TRBJ2-7; size: NA; length: 14; V: TRBV7-9; DNA: TGTGCCAGCAGCCCAGGACTAACTTCCTACGAGCAGTACTTC; CDR3: CASSPGLTSYEQYF
D: NA; J: TRBJ1-6; size: NA; length: 17; V: TRBV7-8; DNA: TGTGCCAGCAGCCAAAACGCAGGGATAGTAGTGGATTCACCCCTCCACTTT; CDR3: CASSQNAGIVVDSPLHF
D: TRBD1; J: TRBJ2-2; size: NA; length: 15; V: TRBV5-1; DNA: TGCGCCAGCAGCATACAGGGGGCTGGTACCGGGGAGCTGTTTTTT; CDR3: CASSIQGAGTGELFF
D: NA; J: TRBJ1-2; size: NA; length: 12; V: TRBV29-1; DNA: TGCAGCGTTGATCCCGCGGGGTATGGCTACACCTTC; CDR3: CSVDPAGYGYTF
D: TRBD2; J: TRBJ2-5; size: NA; length: 17; V: TRBV5-4; DNA: TGTGCCAGCAGTCCTCATCCCCGGGACTACCAACAAGAGACCCAGTACTTC; CDR3: CASSPHPRDYQQETQYF
D: NA; J: TRBJ2-7; size: NA; length: 14; V: TRBV5-5; DNA: TGTGCCAGCAGCGGAATAGGGGACAACTACGAGCAGTACTTC; CDR3: CASSGIGDNYEQYF
D: TRBD1; J: TRBJ2-1; size: NA; length: 14; V: TRBV5-4; DNA: TGTGCCAGCAGCTTGGGACAGGGTACGAATGAGCAGTTCTTC; CDR3: CASSLGQGTNEQFF
D: NA; J: TRBJ2-3; size: NA; length: 16; V: TRBV4-2; DNA: TGTGCCAGCAGCCGCCACTCGGGGGGACAGGCAGATACGCAGTATTTT; CDR3: CASSRHSGGQADTQYF
D: NA; J: TRBJ1-1; size: NA; length: 13; V: TRBV5-4; DNA: TGTGCCAGCAGCTTGGGGCCGAACACTGAAGCTTTCTTT; CDR3: CASSLGPNTEAFF
D: TRBD1; J: TRBJ1-5; size: NA; length: 15; V: TRBV5-8; DNA: TGTGCCAGCAGCCCGGGGACAGGGTATAGGCAGCCCCAGCATTTT; CDR3: CASSPGTGYRQPQHF
D: NA; J: TRBJ2-5; size: NA; length: 13; V: TRBV5-4; DNA: TGTGCCAGCAGCCCCAGGGTGGGGGAGACCCAGTACTTC; CDR3: CASSPRVGETQYF
D: NA; J: TRBJ2-5; size: NA; length: 14; V: TRBV4-3; DNA: TGCGCCAGCAGCGCGGGCGGGGGCTCGGAGACCCAGTACTTC; CDR3: CASSAGGGSETQYF
D: TRBD1; J: TRBJ1-2; size: NA; length: 16; V: TRBV20-1; DNA: TGCAGTGCTAGTGGACAGGGGGCCGGGGCTAACTATGGCTACACCTTC; CDR3: CSASGQGAGANYGYTF
D: NA; J: TRBJ2-3; size: NA; length: 14; V: TRBV2; DNA: TGTGCCAGCCTTTCGGACGGGATCACAGATACGCAGTATTTT; CDR3: CASLSDGITDTQYF
D: NA; J: TRBJ1-5; size: NA; length: 17; V: TRBV5-8; DNA: TGTGCCAGCAGCTTGTCGGGCGGTTACAGGGTTAACGAGCCCCAGCATTTT; CDR3: CASSLSGGYRVNEPQHF
D: NA; J: TRBJ2-7; size: NA; length: 15; V: TRBV4-1; DNA: TGCGCCAGCAGCCAAGCCGTGTCGAGCTCCTACGAGCAGTACTTC; CDR3: CASSQAVSSSYEQYF
D: NA; J: TRBJ2-7; size: NA; length: 12; V: TRBV6-1; DNA: TGTGCCAGCAGTGAACAGGGCTACGAGCAGTACTTC; CDR3: CASSEQGYEQYF
D: NA; J: TRBJ1-6; size: NA; length: 17; V: TRBV5-1; DNA: TGCGCCAGCAGCTTGGAACTTAAACAGGGCTATAATTCACCCCTCCACTTT; CDR3: CASSLELKQGYNSPLHF
D: TRBD1; J: TRBJ1-1; size: NA; length: 14; V: TRBV14; DNA: TGTGCCAGCAGCCATGCCGACAGGGTAAATGAAGCTTTCTTT; CDR3: CASSHADRVNEAFF
D: NA; J: TRBJ2-7; size: NA; length: 14; V: TRBV18; DNA: TGTGCCAGCTCACCATTGGCGGGTTCCTACGAGCAGTACTTC; CDR3: CASSPLAGSYEQYF
D: NA; J: TRBJ1-4; size: once; length: 15; V: TRBV30; DNA: TGTGCCTGGAGTCCCTTTGGGAGGGCGGATGAAAAACTGTTTTTT; CDR3: CAWSPFGRADEKLFF
D: TRBD1; J: TRBJ1-2; size: NA; length: 13; V: TRBV12-3/TRBV12-4; DNA: TGTGCCAGCAGTCCCGGACAGGGCGGAGGCTACACCTTC; CDR3: CASSPGQGGGYTF
D: TRBD2; J: TRBJ2-5; size: NA; length: 17; V: TRBV19; DNA: TGTGCCAGTAGTATACAGGGACTAGCGGGAGTGGCTGAGACCCAGTACTTC; CDR3: CASSIQGLAGVAETQYF
D: NA; J: TRBJ1-2; size: NA; length: 14; V: TRBV18; DNA: TGTGCCAGCTCCCCGTCTGAGATTAACTATGGCTACACCTTC; CDR3: CASSPSEINYGYTF
D: NA; J: TRBJ1-2; size: once; length: 13; V: TRBV2; DNA: TGTGCCAGCACCCAAGGGACTCCGGTGGGCTACACCTTC; CDR3: CASTQGTPVGYTF
D: NA; J: TRBJ1-6; size: NA; length: 15; V: TRBV25-1; DNA: TGTGCCAGCAGTGCGGGGTCCTTCTATAATTCACCCCTCCACTTT; CDR3: CASSAGSFYNSPLHF
D: NA; J: TRBJ2-7; size: NA; length: 14; V: TRBV18; DNA: TGTGCCAGCTCACCTGGGGCAGTTGGCGACGAGCAGTACTTC; CDR3: CASSPGAVGDEQYF
D: TRBD1; J: TRBJ2-7; size: NA; length: 17; V: TRBV5-1; DNA: TGCGCCAGCAGCTTGGACCGATTGGGACAGGGGACCTACGAGCAGTACTTC; CDR3: CASSLDRLGQGTYEQYF
D: NA; J: TRBJ1-6; size: few; length: 12; V: TRBV6-2/TRBV6-3; DNA: TGTGCCAGCAGTGCGGGGTGGTCACCCCTCCACTTT; CDR3: CASSAGWSPLHF
D: TRBD1; J: TRBJ2-3; size: once; length: 13; V: TRBV7-9; DNA: TGTGCCAGCAGCGTACAGACAGGGACGGCGCAGTATTTT; CDR3: CASSVQTGTAQYF
D: TRBD2; J: TRBJ2-7; size: NA; length: 13; V: TRBV10-3; DNA: TGTGCCATATCGGCTAGCGGTCTATACGAGCAGTACTTC; CDR3: CAISASGLYEQYF
D: TRBD1; J: TRBJ1-6; size: NA; length: 14; V: TRBV28; DNA: TGTGCCAGCAGTTCCGGGACAGGGGGCTCACCCCTCCACTTT; CDR3: CASSSGTGGSPLHF
D: NA; J: TRBJ2-2; size: NA; length: 16; V: TRBV6-5; DNA: TGTGCCAGCAGTTACTTATGGCAGGGGGGCACCGGGGAGCTGTTTTTT; CDR3: CASSYLWQGGTGELFF
D: TRBD1; J: TRBJ1-2; size: NA; length: 15; V: TRBV7-9; DNA: TGTGCCAGCAGCCTAAGGGGACAGGCTAACTATGGCTACACCTTC; CDR3: CASSLRGQANYGYTF
D: NA; J: TRBJ1-4; size: NA; length: 15; V: TRBV28; DNA: TGTGCCAGCAGTTTACCGACAGAACCTAATGAAAAACTGTTTTTT; CDR3: CASSLPTEPNEKLFF
D: TRBD1; J: TRBJ2-7; size: NA; length: 14; V: TRBV6-5; DNA: TGTGCCAGCAGGGAGACAGGGGACGACTACGAGCAGTACTTC; CDR3: CASRETGDDYEQYF
D: TRBD1; J: TRBJ1-2; size: NA; length: 17; V: TRBV6-8; DNA: TGTGCCAGCAGTTGCCGCCCCCCCCCACAGGGGGACTATGGCTACACCTTC; CDR3: CASSCRPPPQGDYGYTF
D: TRBD1; J: TRBJ2-3; size: NA; length: 17; V: TRBV19; DNA: TGTGCCAGTAGTATTCCCAACCTGGGGGGACAGGGAAATACGCAGTATTTT; CDR3: CASSIPNLGGQGNTQYF
D: NA; J: TRBJ1-3; size: NA; length: 14; V: TRBV15; DNA: TGTGCCACCAGGGTACGGGGGGTGAGAAACACCATATATTTT; CDR3: CATRVRGVRNTIYF
D: NA; J: TRBJ2-7; size: NA; length: 11; V: TRBV24-1; DNA: TGTGCCACCAGTGGAAACAGCCAAGGCTGCTTC; CDR3: CATSGNSQGCF
D: TRBD2; J: TRBJ2-2; size: NA; length: 15; V: TRBV27; DNA: TGTGCCAGCAGTCCTAGCGGGAGGGGCACCGGGGAGCTGTTTTTT; CDR3: CASSPSGRGTGELFF
D: TRBD1; J: TRBJ1-6; size: NA; length: 17; V: TRBV27; DNA: TGTGCCAGCAGTGTTTCGGGACAGAGCATCTATAATTCACCCCTCCACTTT; CDR3: CASSVSGQSIYNSPLHF
D: NA; J: TRBJ2-7; size: few; length: 16; V: TRBV5-4; DNA: TGTGCCAGCAGCTTTAAGTCCGCGGGCCACTCCTACGAGCAGTACTTC; CDR3: CASSFKSAGHSYEQYF
D: NA; J: TRBJ2-5; size: NA; length: 15; V: TRBV18; DNA: TGTGCCAGCTCACGGGAGATCGGGAGTCCTGAGACCCAGTACTTC; CDR3: CASSREIGSPETQYF
D: NA; J: TRBJ2-2; size: few; length: 13; V: TRBV5-6; DNA: TGTGCCAGCAGCTTGGTAGACACCGGGGAGCTGTTTTTT; CDR3: CASSLVDTGELFF